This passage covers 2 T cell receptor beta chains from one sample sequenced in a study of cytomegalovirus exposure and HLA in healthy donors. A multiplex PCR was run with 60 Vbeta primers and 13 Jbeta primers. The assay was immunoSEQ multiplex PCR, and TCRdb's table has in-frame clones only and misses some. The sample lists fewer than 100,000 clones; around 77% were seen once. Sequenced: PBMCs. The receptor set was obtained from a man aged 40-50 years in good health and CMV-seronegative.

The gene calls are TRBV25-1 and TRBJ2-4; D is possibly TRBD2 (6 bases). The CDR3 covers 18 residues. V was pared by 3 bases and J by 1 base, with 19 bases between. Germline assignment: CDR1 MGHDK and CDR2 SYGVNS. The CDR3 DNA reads TGTGCCAGCAGTGAGGGGACCATACGCCGGGGGGCCAAAAACATTCAGTACTTC. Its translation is CASSEGTIRRGAKNIQYF. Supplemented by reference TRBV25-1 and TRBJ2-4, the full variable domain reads EADIYQTPRYLVIGTGKKITLECSQTMGHDKMYWYQQDPGMELHLIHYSYGVNSTEKGDLSSESTVSRIRTEHFPLTLESARPSHTSQYLCASSEGTIRRGAKNIQYFGAGTRLSVL.

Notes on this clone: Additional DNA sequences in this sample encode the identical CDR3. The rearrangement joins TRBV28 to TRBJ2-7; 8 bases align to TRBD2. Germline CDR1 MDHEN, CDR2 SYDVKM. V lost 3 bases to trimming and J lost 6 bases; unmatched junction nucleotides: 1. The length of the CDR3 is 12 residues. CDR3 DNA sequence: TGTGCCAGCAGTTTCCTAGCGGGCGAGCAGTACTTC. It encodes CASSFLAGEQYF.